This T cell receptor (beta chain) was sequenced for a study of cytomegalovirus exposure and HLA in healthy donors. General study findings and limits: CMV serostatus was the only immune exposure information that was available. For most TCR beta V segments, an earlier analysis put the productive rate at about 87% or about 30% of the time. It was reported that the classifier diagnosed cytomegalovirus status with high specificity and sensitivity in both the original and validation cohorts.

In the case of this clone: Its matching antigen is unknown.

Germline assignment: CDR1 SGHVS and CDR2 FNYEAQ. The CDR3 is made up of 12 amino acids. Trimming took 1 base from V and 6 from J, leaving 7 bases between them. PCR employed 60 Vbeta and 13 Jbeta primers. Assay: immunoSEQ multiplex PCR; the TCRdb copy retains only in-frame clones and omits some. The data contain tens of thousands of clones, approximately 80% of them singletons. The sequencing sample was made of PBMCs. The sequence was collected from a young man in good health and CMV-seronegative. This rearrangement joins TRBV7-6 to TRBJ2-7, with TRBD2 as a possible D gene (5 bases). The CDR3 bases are TGTGCCAGCAGCTTAGATCGGGGCGAGCAGTACTTC. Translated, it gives CASSLDRGEQYF.